The 32 T cell receptor beta chains in this list originate from one sample, sequenced in a study of blood T cells in healthy people across ages. Sample-barcoded 5' priming and a J-beta primer mix drove a second PCR of about 7 to 11 cycles. Each CDR3 protein is one row after TCRdb ran MiXCR on the 5' RACE reads. Seen here are around 1,800,000 distinct CDR3 sequences, 35% to 50% observed once, and the top ten hold more than 20%. The sequenced sample consisted of blood. The receptors derive from a human donor in good health.

This clonotype was seen only a few times. V gene TRBV4-2 combines with J gene TRBJ2-7; D is ambiguous. The CDR3 is made up of 13 amino acids. Per the germline V gene, CDR1 is LGHNA and CDR2 is YNFKEQ. Trimming took off 1 base at V and 5 bases at J, with 9 bases between the two ends. The DNA for the CDR3 is TGTGCCAGCAGCCAAGGGTATTTCGACGAGCAGTACTTC. Translated, it gives CASSQGYFDEQYF.

The rearrangement uses TRBV29-1 and TRBJ1-1; TRBD1 matches at 7 bases. The ends lost 3 bases at V and 4 bases at J; junction bases unmatched: 2. This CDR3 has 12 residues. Germline CDR1 SQVTM, CDR2 ANQGSEA. CDR3 coding DNA: TGCAGCGTTGACACAGGGGTCACTGAAGCTTTCTTT. This codes for CSVDTGVTEAFF.

This sequence joins TRBV6-2 or TRBV6-3 and TRBJ1-5; possibly TRBD1 for D (5 bases). The CDR3 totals 15 residues. The germline V gene encodes CDR1 MNHEY and CDR2 SVGEGT. V shed 5 bases and J shed 7 bases, with 18 bases lying between them. CDR3 bases: TGTGCCAGCAGTATCAGGTTCCTCCGGGGGCAGCCCCAGCATTTT. Its translation is CASSIRFLRGQPQHF.

CDR3 sequence reads: CASSFPGGGTEAFF. The CDR3 DNA is TGTGCCAGCAGCTTCCCCGGTGGGGGCACTGAAGCTTTCTTT. The J gene is TRBJ1-1, the V gene TRBV11-2; D is possibly TRBD1 (5 bases). This CDR3 comprises 14 residues. V lost 3 bases, J lost 4 bases, and 12 bases lay in between. Looked up from germline, CDR1 is SGHAT and CDR2 is FQNNGV.

The rearrangement uses TRBV3-1 and TRBJ1-2; D is ambiguous. CDR1 is LGHDT, CDR2 YNNKEL, per germline (reference sequence). There are 15 residues in the CDR3. The V gene lost 0 bases and the J gene lost 4 bases, with 12 bases spanning the gap. The DNA of the CDR3 is TGTGCCAGCAGCCAAGAAGGTCGGATCGGCTATGGCTACACCTTC. As protein: CASSQEGRIGYGYTF.

Details on this clonotype: This may be a read error: a much more frequent sequence differs by one nucleotide. This sequence joins TRBV29-1 and TRBJ2-4; D not certain. The last part of the DNA fits TRBJ2-7 better; the J call may be wrong. The CDR3 has 11 amino acids. Germline V gives CDR1 SQVTM, CDR2 ANQGSEA. The CDR3 is CSVEGVYEQYF. The CDR3 DNA is TGCAGCGTTGAAGGGGTGTACGAGCAGTACTTC.

V is TRBV9 and J is TRBJ2-1; D could derive from TRBD1 or TRBD2 (6 bases each). V was cut by 0 bases and J by 12 bases, with 16 bases left in between. CDR1 and CDR2 from the germline V gene are SGDLS and YYNGEE. This CDR3 has 14 residues. As DNA, the CDR3 is TGTGCCAGCAGCGTAGGGGGACTTCAAGGGGGGCAGTTCTTC. It specifies CASSVGGLQGGQFF.

This clonotype was observed a few times. J is TRBJ1-1 and V is TRBV20-1; D might be TRBD1 (5 bases). Looked up from germline, CDR1 is DFQATT and CDR2 is SNEGSKA (reference sequence). This CDR3 region has 16 residues. The CDR3 protein is CRAGGVRGDKNTEAFF. CDR3 coding DNA: TGCAGAGCGGGAGGGGTTCGGGGAGATAAGAACACTGAAGCTTTCTTT.

This rearrangement joins TRBV4-1 to TRBJ2-1; TRBD1 matches 7 bases. The closer fit of TRBJ2-7 to the DNA end suggests the J call may be wrong. The CDR3 length is 12 residues. Germline CDR1 reads MGHRA; CDR2 reads YSYEKL. CDR3 region: CASSHTGAEQYF. CDR3 sequence (DNA): TGCGCCAGCAGCCACACAGGGGCCGAGCAGTACTTC.

The chain couples TRBV7-2 to TRBJ1-2; D uncertain. Germline lookup yields CDR1 SGHTA and CDR2 FQGNSA. The CDR3 has 15 amino acids. The V end lost 4 bases, the J end lost 3 bases, and 15 bases lay between the germline ends. The CDR3: CASSSTGSTHYGYTF. In nucleotides, the CDR3 is TGTGCCAGCAGCTCCACCGGGTCCACCCACTATGGCTACACCTTC.

The gene calls are TRBV29-1 and TRBJ1-2, with D tentatively TRBD1 (6 bases). V dropped 0 bases and J dropped 2 bases, with 16 bases sitting between them. The CDR3 sequence is 16 residues long. The germline gives CDR1 SQVTM, CDR2 ANQGSEA. The DNA of the CDR3 is TGCAGCGTTGAAGAGGGGGCGAACTACAGGAACTATGGCTACACCTTC. Translated, it gives CSVEEGANYRNYGYTF.

The rearrangement uses TRBV20-1 and TRBJ1-5; tentative D call: TRBD1 (6 bases). Trimming removed 5 bases at V and 6 bases at J, with 14 bases between. CDR3 length: 13 amino acids. Germline-derived CDR1 and CDR2 are DFQATT and SNEGSKA (reference sequence). As DNA, the CDR3 is TGCAGTGCTGACCCAGGGGACGGTCAGCCCCAGCATTTT. Amino acids: CSADPGDGQPQHF.

This clonotype was found many times. This rearrangement joins TRBV6-5 to TRBJ2-4; D is ambiguous. Germline V gene lookup returns CDR1 MNHEY and CDR2 SVGAGI. There are 12 residues in the CDR3. Trimming shortened V by 6 bases and J by 5 bases, and 8 bases separated the two germline ends. The CDR3 coding sequence is TGTGCCAGCAGCCCCAGAGAAAACATTCAGTACTTC. It specifies CASSPRENIQYF.

V and J are TRBV6-2 or TRBV6-3 and TRBJ2-3; no clear D. The V end lost 5 bases, the J end lost 7 bases, and 7 bases lay between the germline ends. Germline values: CDR1 MNHEY, CDR2 SVGEGT. CDR3 size: 11 residues. The CDR3 DNA is TGTGCCAGCAGTAAGAAAAATACGCAGTATTTT. It encodes CASSKKNTQYF.

This chain joins TRBV4-1 and TRBJ1-2, with TRBD1 matching over 10 bases. Germline CDR1 is MGHRA and CDR2 is YSYEKL. The CDR3 consists of 14 residues. V lost 5 bases, J lost 6 bases, and 6 bases stayed unmatched. The CDR3 nucleotides are TGCGCCAGCAGCTTCCGGACAGGGGGAGATGGCTACACCTTC. Translating it yields CASSFRTGGDGYTF.

DNA of the CDR3: TGCGCCAGCAGCCAAGCCCCCATGCGATCAACTAATGAAAAACTGTTTTTT. This translates into CASSQAPMRSTNEKLFF. V and J are TRBV4-1 and TRBJ1-4; D call uncertain. The CDR3 covers 17 residues. Trimming pared 1 base from V and 0 bases from J, leaving 12 bases between. Germline V gives CDR1 MGHRA, CDR2 YSYEKL.

The chain carries TRBV10-3 and TRBJ2-7, with 7 bases that match TRBD1. The CDR3 spans 15 residues. The junction had 13 bases not matched to a gene; V was cut back by 11 bases and J by 0 bases. Per germline, CDR1 ENHRY and CDR2 SYGVKD. The CDR3 spells CAANQGGQTSYEQYF. The CDR3 DNA reads as TGTGCCGCCAACCAAGGGGGACAGACCTCCTACGAGCAGTACTTC.

This chain joins TRBV27 and TRBJ1-6, with 7 bases matching TRBD1. CDR1 and CDR2 (germline): MNHEY, SMNVEV (reference sequence). V shed 7 bases, J shed 9 bases, and the junction held 21 bases outside the gene matches. The CDR3 extends over 18 amino acids. The CDR3 loop reads CASTRTGLRSIGGSPLHF. The CDR3 nucleotides read TGTGCCAGCACTAGGACAGGTCTAAGGTCGATCGGAGGTTCACCCCTCCACTTT.

This chain joins TRBV7-2 and TRBJ2-1; 8 bases map to TRBD1. V lost 6 bases to trimming and J lost 5 bases; unmatched junction nucleotides: 9. The CDR3 covers 15 residues. The germline gives CDR1 SGHTA, CDR2 FQGNSA. CDR3 bases: TGTGCCAGCAGTCGACGGGACAGGTGGAACAATGAGCAGTTCTTC. It specifies CASSRRDRWNNEQFF. Full variable domain (outside the CDR3, taken from reference TRBV7-2 and TRBJ2-1): GAGVSQSPSNKVTEKGKDVELRCDPISGHTALYWYRQSLGQGLEFLIYFQGNSAPDKSGLPSDRFSAERTGGSVSTLTIQRTQQEDSAVYLCASSRRDRWNNEQFFGPGTRLTVL.

The chain carries TRBV7-7 and TRBJ2-3; D is uncertain. Germline V lookup: CDR1 SSHAT, CDR2 FNYEAQ (reference sequence). CDR3 length: 13 amino acids. V dropped 3 bases and J dropped 7 bases, with 11 bases sitting between them. CDR3 loop: CASSFGPEYTQYF. The CDR3 DNA sequence: TGTGCCAGCAGCTTCGGACCCGAATATACGCAGTATTTT.

J is TRBJ1-2 and V is TRBV7-2; weak D call: TRBD1 (5 bases). This CDR3 is 15 amino acids long. CDR1 is SGHTA and CDR2 is FQGNSA in the germline V gene. Trimming pared 7 bases from V and 0 bases from J, leaving 15 bases between. The CDR3: CASKGTFRANYGYTF. The CDR3 DNA sequence: TGTGCCAGCAAGGGGACGTTTAGAGCTAACTATGGCTACACCTTC.

J is TRBJ2-1 and V is TRBV5-4; perhaps TRBD1 as D (5 bases). This CDR3 region has 16 residues. Germline V gives CDR1 SGHNT, CDR2 YYREEE (reference sequence). Trimming removed 4 bases at V and 1 base at J, with 15 bases between. The CDR3 spells CASSPDLGASYNEQFF. The CDR3 region has the DNA TGTGCCAGCAGCCCCGACTTAGGGGCGTCCTACAATGAGCAGTTCTTC.

The table lists this clonotype with many counts. The chain combines TRBV12-3 or TRBV12-4 with TRBJ2-1, with TRBD2 matching over 11 bases. The CDR3 totals 15 residues. Germline trimming cut 6 bases from V and 6 bases from J; bases unmatched to any gene: 7. CDR3 loop: CASSLSGGAGNEQFF. CDR3 sequence (DNA): TGTGCCAGCAGCCTTAGCGGGGGGGCCGGCAATGAGCAGTTCTTC.

This clonotype was detected a few times. The chain uses TRBV4-2 and TRBJ1-2; a weak D match, TRBD1 (6 bases). Trimming shortened V by 2 bases and J by 3 bases, and 13 bases separated the two germline ends. Per germline, CDR1 LGHNA and CDR2 YNFKEQ. The CDR3 has 15 amino acids. The CDR3 is CASSQQGTHDYGYTF. The DNA of the CDR3 is TGTGCCAGCAGCCAACAGGGGACCCACGACTATGGCTACACCTTC.

This chain uses TRBV6-6 with TRBJ2-3; 7 bases map to TRBD1. There are 12 residues in the CDR3. Germline V gene sequence: CDR1 MNHNY, CDR2 SVGAGI (reference sequence). V dropped 10 bases and J dropped 5; count of bases not matched to a gene: 6. The CDR3 loop reads CAIQGNKDTQYF. The CDR3 nucleotides read TGTGCCATACAGGGGAATAAAGATACGCAGTATTTT.

This sequence joins TRBV2 and TRBJ1-2; D is perhaps TRBD1 (5 bases). The germline CDR1 and CDR2 sequences are SNHLY and FYNNEI. Trimming stripped 2 bases from V and 1 base from J, with 14 bases between. This CDR3 spans 16 amino acids. CDR3 in amino acids: CASSENPPQVNYGYTF. The CDR3 DNA is TGTGCCAGCAGTGAAAACCCCCCACAGGTTAACTATGGCTACACCTTC.

The chain uses TRBV20-1 and TRBJ2-7; weak D call: TRBD1 (7 bases). There are 15 residues in the CDR3. The ends were cut back, 0 bases at V and 3 bases at J, with 15 bases in the middle. CDR1 and CDR2 (germline): DFQATT, SNEGSKA (reference sequence). The DNA for the CDR3 is TGCAGTGCTAGAGATGGAGGGACAGAGCACTACGAGCAGTACTTC. Translating gives CSARDGGTEHYEQYF.

V usage is TRBV7-9 and J usage is TRBJ2-1; 8 bases line up with TRBD1. V shed 5 bases, J shed 1 base, and the junction held 7 bases outside the gene matches. The germline gives CDR1 SEHNR, CDR2 FQNEAQ (reference sequence). The CDR3 runs 16 residues. The CDR3 is CASSPRDRYSYNEQFF. DNA of the CDR3: TGTGCCAGCAGCCCCCGGGACAGGTATTCCTACAATGAGCAGTTCTTC.

The rearrangement uses TRBV5-6 and TRBJ2-4; D possibly corresponds to TRBD1 (6 bases). The tail of the sequence fits TRBJ2-5 better, so the J call may be wrong. The CDR3 consists of 15 residues. Germline values: CDR1 SGHDT, CDR2 YYEEEE. DNA for the CDR3: TGTGCCAGCAGCTTGGCCCTTACAGGGTTAGAGACCCAGTACTTC. Translation: CASSLALTGLETQYF.

This clonotype was recorded a few times. V and J are TRBV7-2 and TRBJ1-6; no firm D call. V was cut by 5 bases and J by 11 bases, with 19 bases left in between. From germline, CDR1 is SGHTA and CDR2 FQGNSA. This CDR3 comprises 15 residues. The CDR3 region has the DNA TGTGCCAGCAGCCCAAAGGGAGGAGACGGGGCACCCCTCCACTTT. Its translation is CASSPKGGDGAPLHF.

V usage is TRBV4-3 and J usage is TRBJ2-4, with TRBD2 matching 13 bases. Near its end, the DNA agrees better with TRBJ2-7, so the J call may be wrong. Germline V lookup: CDR1 LGHNA, CDR2 YSLEER. CDR3 length: 18 residues. The chain's CDR3 is CASSQEGGGLAGPYEQYF. The CDR3 DNA follows: TGCGCCAGCAGCCAAGAGGGTGGGGGACTAGCGGGGCCCTACGAGCAGTACTTC.

The gene calls are TRBV7-2 and TRBJ1-6; a possible D gene is TRBD1 (6 bases). V was cut by 5 bases and J by 10 bases, with 15 bases left in between. The CDR3 totals 14 residues. Germline CDR1 is SGHTA and CDR2 is FQGNSA. The DNA of the CDR3 is TGTGCCAGCAGCCAACAGGGTAGGGGATCACCCCTCCACTTT. This encodes CASSQQGRGSPLHF.